These 26 T cell receptor beta chains were sequenced from one sample in a study of graft-versus-host responses after intestinal transplantation. Produced via immunoSEQ multiplex PCR; TCRdb's table is partial and in-frame only. The table has approximately 100,000 clones, less than 90% seen once. The antigens for these receptors are not known. The sequenced sample was unstimulated CD4+ T cells sorted from spleen or lymph node cells, obtained before intestinal transplant. These receptor sequences come from a human donor who received an intestinal transplant.

This chain links TRBV7-9 with TRBJ1-1; D ambiguous. This CDR3 is 14 amino acids long. Trimming left V 3 bases short and J 1 base short, with 9 bases between. Germline V lookup: CDR1 SEHNR, CDR2 FQNEAQ (reference sequence). This CDR3 reads CASSLPPGNTEAFF. DNA of the CDR3: TGTGCCAGCAGCTTGCCTCCAGGGAACACTGAAGCTTTCTTT.

This rearrangement joins TRBV7-3 to TRBJ2-3, with D tentatively TRBD2 (5 bases). Germline CDR1 reads SGHTA; CDR2 reads FQGTGA. This CDR3 has 14 residues. The ends were cut back, 6 bases at V and 4 bases at J, with 14 bases in the middle. CDR3 loop: CASSSGLSADTQYF. The DNA for the CDR3 is TGTGCCAGCAGTTCCGGACTCTCGGCAGATACGCAGTATTTT.

The chain couples TRBV6-1 to TRBJ1-2, with a possible D match to TRBD1 (5 bases). Trimming shortened V by 5 bases and J by 8 bases, and 18 bases separated the two germline ends. The CDR3 sequence is 14 residues long. The V gene's germline CDR1 is MNHNS and CDR2 SASEGT. The CDR3 region is CASSTPGTWGGYTF. CDR3 DNA: TGTGCCAGCAGTACGCCGGGGACCTGGGGAGGCTACACCTTC.

The genes are TRBV19 and TRBJ2-7; 12 nucleotides match TRBD2. V dropped 1 base and J dropped 3; count of bases not matched to a gene: 7. The germline CDR1 and CDR2 sequences are LNHDA and SQIVND (reference sequence). CDR3 length: 17 residues. The DNA of the CDR3 is TGTGCCAGTAGTATAGTTGCCGGACTAGCGGGGAGCTACGAGCAGTACTTC. Translation gives CASSIVAGLAGSYEQYF.

The rearrangement uses TRBV11-2 and TRBJ2-5; D call uncertain. Trimming took off 3 bases at V and 5 bases at J, with 13 bases between the two ends. CDR1 is SGHAT and CDR2 is FQNNGV in the germline V gene. This CDR3 comprises 14 residues. The CDR3 protein is CASSLSGVSETQYF. CDR3 in DNA: TGTGCCAGCAGCTTGTCTGGGGTTTCGGAGACCCAGTACTTC.

V usage is TRBV6-5 and J usage is TRBJ1-2; no clear D gene. V dropped 0 bases and J dropped 11 bases, with 22 bases sitting between them. Per the germline V gene, CDR1 is MNHEY and CDR2 is SVGAGI. There are 16 residues in the CDR3. CDR3 protein: CASSYSNRVRSVGYTF. The CDR3 nucleotides are TGTGCCAGCAGTTACTCGAATAGGGTACGGTCGGTAGGGTACACCTTC.

The chain has TRBV5-6 and TRBJ2-7; D not resolved. Deletions cut 0 bases from V and 4 bases from J, with 2 bases between. The CDR3 extends over 11 amino acids. Germline V gives CDR1 SGHDT, CDR2 YYEEEE. The CDR3 sequence is CASSLGYEQYF. CDR3 nucleotides: TGTGCCAGCAGCTTGGGTTACGAGCAGTACTTC.

Only one count was recorded for this clone. V usage is TRBV5-5 and J usage is TRBJ2-2; tentatively, D is TRBD1 (6 bases). The CDR3 has 17 amino acids. CDR1 is SGHKS, CDR2 YYEKEE, per germline (reference sequence). Deletions cut 7 bases from V and 1 base from J, with 20 bases between. The CDR3 loop reads CASRSILGTLNTGELFF. The CDR3, as DNA: TGTGCCAGCCGAAGCATCCTTGGGACACTGAACACCGGGGAGCTGTTTTTT.

The V call is TRBV27, the J call TRBJ2-7, with 7 bases fitting TRBD1. Germline CDR1 reads MNHEY; CDR2 reads SMNVEV (reference sequence). The CDR3 loop spans 13 amino acids. Trimming took 3 bases from V and 6 from J; bases not matched to a gene: 5. The CDR3 region has the DNA TGTGCCAGCAGTTTCGAGGCAGGGGGCGAGCAGTACTTC. Amino acid sequence: CASSFEAGGEQYF.

This clone was counted once. This chain uses TRBV18 with TRBJ2-7, with D unclear. Germline V CDR1 and CDR2: KGHSH, LQKENI. The CDR3 has 12 amino acids. The ends were cut back, 3 bases at V and 1 base at J, with 4 bases in the middle. The CDR3 loop is CASSPNSYEQYF. As DNA, the CDR3 is TGTGCCAGCTCACCTAATTCCTACGAGCAGTACTTC.

The chain's CDR3 is CASDREGCQPQHF. The CDR3 nucleotides are TGTGCCAGTGACAGGGAGGGATGCCAGCCCCAGCATTTT. The chain employs TRBV7-3 and TRBJ1-5; 7 bases agree with TRBD1. CDR1 SGHTA and CDR2 FQGTGA come from the germline V gene. This CDR3 spans 13 amino acids. The V and J ends lost 9 bases and 7 bases, in that order; junction bases with no gene match: 9.

The J gene is TRBJ2-3, the V gene TRBV21-1; the D call TRBD2 from the table was never checked on the DNA. TRBV21-1 is a recognized pseudogene. The CDR3 has 15 residues. This chain's CDR3 is CASIAGCQNTDTQYF. The CDR3 DNA reads TGTGCCAGCATCGCGGGATGCCAAAACACAGATACGCAGTATTTT.

V usage is TRBV6-1 and J usage is TRBJ2-7, with D possibly matching TRBD1 (6 bases). The CDR3 extends over 14 amino acids. Germline CDR1 MNHNS, CDR2 SASEGT. Trimming took off 7 bases at V and 0 bases at J, with 13 bases between the two ends. CDR3 protein: CASMNQGSSYEQYF. The CDR3 bases are TGTGCCAGCATGAACCAGGGGAGCTCCTACGAGCAGTACTTC.

The chain links TRBV30 to TRBJ2-7, with 8 bases aligning to TRBD2. Germline lookup yields CDR1 GTSNPN and CDR2 SVGIG (reference sequence). V lost 3 bases and J lost 2; bases outside the gene matches: 9. The CDR3 consists of 15 residues. The CDR3 here is CAWRATSGRAYEQYF. CDR3 bases: TGTGCCTGGAGAGCAACTAGCGGCCGTGCCTACGAGCAGTACTTC. Full variable domain (remainder filled in from reference TRBV30 and TRBJ2-7): SQTIHQWPATLVQPVGSPLSLECTVEGTSNPNLYWYRQAAGRGLQLLFYSVGIGQISSEVPQNLSASRPQDRQFILSSKKLLLSDSGFYLCAWRATSGRAYEQYFGPGTRLTVT.

The V gene is TRBV10-3, the J gene TRBJ1-6, with 9 nucleotides matching TRBD1. The CDR3 contains 15 residues. The junction had 4 bases not matched to a gene; V was cut back by 3 bases and J by 7 bases. Per the germline V gene, CDR1 is ENHRY and CDR2 is SYGVKD. In DNA, the CDR3 is TGTGCCATCAGTGATGGACAGGGGTGGAATTCACCCCTCCACTTT. Residues: CAISDGQGWNSPLHF.

The CDR3 bases are TGCGCCAGCAGCTGGGGCCGGGGGGCCACCGGGGAGCTGTTTTTT. It encodes CASSWGRGATGELFF. The V and J genes are TRBV5-1 and TRBJ2-2, with D possibly TRBD2 on 7 matching bases. Germline values: CDR1 SGHRS, CDR2 YFSETQ. The V end was cut by 3 bases, the J end by 4 bases, with 13 bases between. The CDR3 runs 15 residues.

The chain uses TRBV11-3 and TRBJ2-1, with D unresolved. Germline V gene sequence: CDR1 SGHNT, CDR2 YENEEA. Trimming cost V 0 bases and J 10 bases, with 10 bases left between them. The CDR3 loop spans 13 amino acids. The CDR3 protein is CASSLDGVGEQFF. CDR3 sequence (DNA): TGTGCCAGCAGCTTAGATGGGGTAGGGGAGCAGTTCTTC.

This chain joins TRBV11-2 and TRBJ2-1; the D gene is possibly TRBD1 (5 bases). Trimming pared 0 bases from V and 11 bases from J, leaving 11 bases between. Germline assignment: CDR1 SGHAT and CDR2 FQNNGV. CDR3 size: 13 residues. CDR3 amino acids: CASSLDLDSKQFF. The CDR3 DNA follows: TGTGCCAGCAGCTTAGATCTAGACAGCAAGCAGTTCTTC.

V usage is TRBV12-5 and J usage is TRBJ2-7; TRBD2 is a possible D gene (6 bases). V gave up 8 bases and J gave up 4 bases, with 21 bases separating them. Germline values: CDR1 LGHNT, CDR2 FRNRAP. The CDR3 is made up of 15 amino acids. This chain's CDR3 is CASTPASAGYYEQYF. For the CDR3, the DNA is TGTGCTAGTACTCCGGCGTCAGCGGGTTATTACGAGCAGTACTTC.

The rearrangement joins TRBV4-1 to TRBJ1-2; D remains ambiguous. Trimming pared 1 base from V and 2 bases from J, leaving 11 bases between. CDR3 length: 15 residues. CDR1 is MGHRA and CDR2 is YSYEKL in the germline V gene. The CDR3 DNA reads TGCGCCAGCAGCCAAGGACTGTCAGAGAACTATGGCTACACCTTC. Residues: CASSQGLSENYGYTF.

The chain has TRBV19 and TRBJ2-5, with 9 positions matching TRBD2. CDR3 length: 12 residues. The ends lost 10 bases at V and 4 bases at J; junction bases unmatched: 4. Germline lookup yields CDR1 LNHDA and CDR2 SQIVND (reference sequence). In nucleotides, the CDR3 is TGTGCCACCAGAGCGGGAGGAGAGACCCAGTACTTC. Protein sequence: CATRAGGETQYF.

This chain connects TRBV6-5 to TRBJ1-2, with a tentative D call TRBD1 (6 bases). Trimming took off 6 bases at V and 5 bases at J, with 19 bases between the two ends. CDR1 is MNHEY, CDR2 SVGAGI, per germline. The CDR3 is made up of 15 amino acids. CDR3 bases: TGTGCCAGCAGCCAGGACAGCCGAATGGGATATGGCTACACCTTC. Its protein is CASSQDSRMGYGYTF.

This clone is a singleton in its sample. The chain couples TRBV2 to TRBJ2-4, with D unclear. Trimming removed 6 bases at V and 5 bases at J, with 5 bases between. CDR1 and CDR2 (germline): SNHLY, FYNNEI. The CDR3 has 11 amino acids. The CDR3 protein is CASSPENIQYF. The CDR3 coding sequence is TGTGCCAGCAGCCCGGAAAACATTCAGTACTTC.

This clone was picked up one time. The rearrangement uses TRBV5-1 and TRBJ2-3; D is perhaps TRBD2 (5 bases). Germline assignment: CDR1 SGHRS and CDR2 YFSETQ. With 0 bases removed from V and 0 bases from J, the gap between germline ends came to 11 bases. The CDR3 is 16 amino acids. The CDR3 DNA reads TGCGCCAGCAGCTTGGGGACTTTTCGTAGCACAGATACGCAGTATTTT. Translation gives CASSLGTFRSTDTQYF.

This sequence joins TRBV9 and TRBJ1-1; D unresolved. CDR3 length: 16 residues. The V gene lost 0 bases and the J gene lost 1 base, with 13 bases spanning the gap. The germline gives CDR1 SGDLS, CDR2 YYNGEE. The CDR3 nucleotides are TGTGCCAGCAGCGTAGCTACGGGTCAACAGAACACTGAAGCTTTCTTT. This gives the protein CASSVATGQQNTEAFF.

The chain is built from TRBV14 and TRBJ2-3; D is perhaps TRBD2 (6 bases). This CDR3 contains 17 residues. CDR1 and CDR2 from the germline V gene are SGHDN and FVKESK. Trimming removed 4 bases from V and 1 base from J, with 18 bases in between. CDR3: CASSRIGTAFGTDTQYF. CDR3 in DNA: TGTGCCAGCAGCCGAATCGGGACTGCCTTTGGCACAGATACGCAGTATTTT.